The rows below give T cell receptor beta chains drawn from one sample of a study of T cell changes during pregnancy in multiple sclerosis. Data came from immunoSEQ multiplex PCR; TCRdb stores just in-frame clones and leaves some out. The repertoire holds tens of thousands of clones, with around 89% as singletons. The specimen comprised CD4+ T cells from peripheral blood mononuclear cells, sampled in the first trimester of pregnancy. These receptors were taken from a female donor with multiple sclerosis, enrolled in a pregnancy study. Both conserved end residues are part of each CDR3. The order of the fields is D gene, J gene, V gene, clone size, CDR3 protein, CDR3 DNA. A D gene is named only where the DNA matches it firmly. Only some rows state a clone size, as once, few, many or a class for expanded clones.

D gene: .
J gene: TRBJ1-3
V gene: TRBV9
clone size: few
CDR3 protein: CASSVGTYEGNTIYF
CDR3 DNA: TGTGCCAGCAGCGTAGGGACATACGAAGGAAACACCATATATTTT

D gene: TRBD1
J gene: TRBJ2-1
V gene: TRBV23-1
clone size: .
CDR3 protein: CASSPSRTGGVGGEQFF
CDR3 DNA: TGCGCCAGCAGTCCCTCTCGGACAGGGGGCGTGGGCGGTGAGCAGTTCTTC

D gene: .
J gene: TRBJ2-2
V gene: TRBV5-4
clone size: .
CDR3 protein: CASSSRATGELFF
CDR3 DNA: TGTGCCAGCAGCTCGAGAGCCACCGGGGAGCTGTTTTTT

D gene: TRBD2
J gene: TRBJ2-3
V gene: TRBV6-1
clone size: .
CDR3 protein: CASSARLAGEITDTQYF
CDR3 DNA: TGTGCCAGCAGTGCTAGACTAGCGGGAGAGATCACAGATACGCAGTATTTT

D gene: TRBD2
J gene: TRBJ2-7
V gene: TRBV11-2
clone size: .
CDR3 protein: CASSLGLAGTIYEQYF
CDR3 DNA: TGTGCCAGCAGCTTAGGACTAGCGGGGACCATCTACGAGCAGTACTTC

D gene: TRBD1
J gene: TRBJ2-5
V gene: TRBV7-2
clone size: .
CDR3 protein: CASSLDRGETQYF
CDR3 DNA: TGTGCCAGCAGTTTGGACAGGGGAGAGACCCAGTACTTC

D gene: .
J gene: TRBJ2-3
V gene: TRBV9
clone size: .
CDR3 protein: CASSVVDSGNRDTQYF
CDR3 DNA: TGTGCCAGCAGCGTAGTCGATAGCGGAAACCGGGATACGCAGTATTTT

D gene: .
J gene: TRBJ2-5
V gene: TRBV9
clone size: once
CDR3 protein: CASSGSGRRETQYF
CDR3 DNA: TGTGCCAGCAGCGGAAGTGGTAGGCGGGAGACCCAGTACTTC

D gene: TRBD2
J gene: TRBJ2-1
V gene: TRBV18
clone size: .
CDR3 protein: CASSLIAGAPYNEQFF
CDR3 DNA: TGTGCCAGCTCCCTCATAGCGGGAGCTCCTTACAATGAGCAGTTCTTC

D gene: TRBD1
J gene: TRBJ2-7
V gene: TRBV5-1
clone size: once
CDR3 protein: CASTRTGTDYEQYF
CDR3 DNA: TGCGCCAGCACCAGAACCGGGACAGATTACGAGCAGTACTTC

D gene: TRBD1
J gene: TRBJ2-1
V gene: TRBV6-5
clone size: .
CDR3 protein: CASRGTGGNNEQFF
CDR3 DNA: TGTGCCAGCAGGGGCACAGGGGGTAACAATGAGCAGTTCTTC

D gene: TRBD2
J gene: TRBJ2-7
V gene: TRBV5-1
clone size: .
CDR3 protein: CASTLSGTSGLNEQYF
CDR3 DNA: TGCGCCAGCACCCTATCCGGGACTAGCGGGCTCAACGAGCAGTACTTC

D gene: .
J gene: TRBJ1-5
V gene: TRBV6-6
clone size: .
CDR3 protein: CASSYPSLDIQPQHF
CDR3 DNA: TGTGCCAGCAGTTACCCGTCCTTGGACATCCAGCCCCAGCATTTT

D gene: .
J gene: TRBJ2-2
V gene: TRBV10-2
clone size: .
CDR3 protein: CASRQSGHRNTGELFF
CDR3 DNA: TGCGCCAGCAGGCAGTCGGGACACCGGAACACCGGGGAGCTGTTTTTT

D gene: .
J gene: TRBJ1-1
V gene: TRBV19
clone size: .
CDR3 protein: CASSPDQGSEAFF
CDR3 DNA: TGTGCCAGTAGTCCCGATCAGGGATCTGAAGCTTTCTTT

D gene: .
J gene: TRBJ2-3
V gene: TRBV10-3
clone size: .
CDR3 protein: CAISGATDTQYF
CDR3 DNA: TGTGCCATCAGTGGGGCCACAGATACGCAGTATTTT

D gene: .
J gene: TRBJ1-5
V gene: TRBV6-6
clone size: .
CDR3 protein: CASRVDSNQPQHF
CDR3 DNA: TGTGCCAGCCGGGTTGATAGCAATCAGCCCCAGCATTTT

D gene: .
J gene: TRBJ1-2
V gene: TRBV30
clone size: once
CDR3 protein: CAWSVTANYGYTF
CDR3 DNA: TGTGCCTGGAGTGTAACTGCTAACTATGGCTACACCTTC

D gene: TRBD1
J gene: TRBJ1-2
V gene: TRBV5-4
clone size: .
CDR3 protein: CASSLRGQQSYTF
CDR3 DNA: TGTGCCAGCAGCTTAAGGGGACAGCAGAGCTACACCTTC

D gene: .
J gene: TRBJ2-6
V gene: TRBV7-2
clone size: .
CDR3 protein: CASSLGSNSGANVLTF
CDR3 DNA: TGTGCCAGCAGCTTGGGCTCGAACTCTGGGGCCAACGTCCTGACTTTC

D gene: .
J gene: TRBJ2-1
V gene: TRBV5-4
clone size: .
CDR3 protein: CASSLTRDSYNEQFF
CDR3 DNA: TGTGCCAGCAGCTTGACACGGGACTCCTACAATGAGCAGTTCTTC

D gene: TRBD2
J gene: TRBJ2-2
V gene: TRBV12-5
clone size: medium-sized
CDR3 protein: CASGLVNPGTSGRREAGELFF
CDR3 DNA: TGTGCTAGTGGTTTGGTAAATCCCGGGACTAGCGGGAGAAGGGAGGCCGGGGAGCTGTTTTTT

D gene: TRBD2
J gene: TRBJ2-1
V gene: TRBV7-2
clone size: .
CDR3 protein: CASSLKRLAGEQFF
CDR3 DNA: TGTGCCAGCAGCTTAAAGAGACTAGCGGGCGAGCAGTTCTTC

D gene: TRBD1
J gene: TRBJ1-2
V gene: TRBV6-5
clone size: .
CDR3 protein: CASRQQGAENYGYTF
CDR3 DNA: TGTGCCAGCAGACAACAGGGGGCTGAGAACTATGGCTACACCTTC

D gene: .
J gene: TRBJ2-1
V gene: TRBV9
clone size: .
CDR3 protein: CASSLRTGMVRDEQFF
CDR3 DNA: TGTGCCAGCAGCCTCCGTACCGGGATGGTGAGGGATGAGCAGTTCTTC

D gene: TRBD1
J gene: TRBJ2-1
V gene: TRBV19
clone size: .
CDR3 protein: CASKEDRSAYNEQFF
CDR3 DNA: TGTGCCAGTAAAGAGGACAGGAGCGCCTACAATGAGCAGTTCTTC

D gene: .
J gene: TRBJ1-5
V gene: TRBV6-6
clone size: .
CDR3 protein: CASREGGQPQHF
CDR3 DNA: TGTGCCAGCAGGGAAGGGGGTCAGCCCCAGCATTTT

D gene: .
J gene: TRBJ2-3
V gene: TRBV10-3
clone size: .
CDR3 protein: CAISFGTLNTDTQYF
CDR3 DNA: TGTGCCATCAGCTTCGGGACTTTGAATACAGATACGCAGTATTTT

D gene: TRBD1
J gene: TRBJ2-7
V gene: TRBV13
clone size: .
CDR3 protein: CASSSRQGYEQYF
CDR3 DNA: TGTGCCAGCAGCTCCCGACAGGGCTACGAGCAGTACTTC

D gene: .
J gene: TRBJ1-2
V gene: TRBV25-1
clone size: .
CDR3 protein: CASSLGGAAGYGYTF
CDR3 DNA: TGTGCCAGCAGTTTGGGAGGTGCAGCGGGTTATGGCTACACCTTC

D gene: .
J gene: TRBJ2-1
V gene: TRBV5-1
clone size: .
CDR3 protein: CASSLGQYNEQFF
CDR3 DNA: TGCGCCAGCAGCTTGGGACAATACAATGAGCAGTTCTTC

D gene: TRBD1
J gene: TRBJ2-1
V gene: TRBV7-6
clone size: .
CDR3 protein: CASSLGTGGSYNEQFF
CDR3 DNA: TGTGCCAGCAGCTTAGGGACAGGGGGTTCCTACAATGAGCAGTTCTTC

D gene: TRBD1
J gene: TRBJ2-3
V gene: TRBV11-3
clone size: .
CDR3 protein: CASSAPGTGADTQYF
CDR3 DNA: TGTGCCAGCAGCGCCCCGGGGACAGGGGCGGATACGCAGTATTTT

D gene: TRBD1
J gene: TRBJ2-7
V gene: TRBV6-5
clone size: .
CDR3 protein: CASSYSGQATSYEQYF
CDR3 DNA: TGTGCCAGCAGTTACTCAGGACAGGCGACCTCCTACGAGCAGTACTTC

D gene: .
J gene: TRBJ2-5
V gene: TRBV20-1
clone size: .
CDR3 protein: CSARGRETQYF
CDR3 DNA: TGCAGTGCCAGGGGTCGAGAGACCCAGTACTTC

D gene: .
J gene: TRBJ1-1
V gene: TRBV5-1
clone size: .
CDR3 protein: CASSIIAGNTEAFF
CDR3 DNA: TGCGCCAGCAGCATAATAGCCGGGAACACTGAAGCTTTCTTT

D gene: TRBD2
J gene: TRBJ2-7
V gene: TRBV14
clone size: .
CDR3 protein: CASSLTSGRGYEQYF
CDR3 DNA: TGTGCCAGCAGTCTAACTAGCGGGAGAGGTTACGAGCAGTACTTC

D gene: TRBD1
J gene: TRBJ1-2
V gene: TRBV7-3
clone size: .
CDR3 protein: CASSPDRAGGYTF
CDR3 DNA: TGTGCCAGCAGCCCGGACAGGGCGGGGGGCTACACCTTC

D gene: .
J gene: TRBJ1-6
V gene: TRBV19
clone size: .
CDR3 protein: CASSPTPEDNSPLHF
CDR3 DNA: TGTGCCAGTAGCCCGACACCGGAGGACAATTCACCCCTCCACTTT

D gene: .
J gene: TRBJ1-5
V gene: TRBV18
clone size: .
CDR3 protein: CASSPPGAAGDQPQHF
CDR3 DNA: TGTGCCAGCTCACCACCCGGGGCGGCGGGGGATCAGCCCCAGCATTTT

D gene: TRBD2
J gene: TRBJ2-7
V gene: TRBV28
clone size: .
CDR3 protein: CASSLWSRGWTSGRGEQYF
CDR3 DNA: TGTGCCAGCAGTTTATGGTCACGGGGATGGACTAGCGGGAGGGGTGAGCAGTACTTC

D gene: .
J gene: TRBJ2-2
V gene: TRBV4-3
clone size: .
CDR3 protein: CASSQRTGAGELFF
CDR3 DNA: TGCGCCAGCAGCCAACGCACAGGCGCCGGGGAGCTGTTTTTT

D gene: .
J gene: TRBJ1-2
V gene: TRBV27
clone size: .
CDR3 protein: CASSFRGSTYGYTF
CDR3 DNA: TGTGCCAGCAGTTTCCGGGGGAGCACCTATGGCTACACCTTC

D gene: TRBD2
J gene: TRBJ2-3
V gene: TRBV12-5
clone size: .
CDR3 protein: CASGLNPLGLAGGRRDTDTQYF
CDR3 DNA: TGTGCTAGTGGTTTAAACCCATTGGGACTAGCGGGAGGGAGAAGGGACACAGATACGCAGTATTTT

D gene: .
J gene: TRBJ1-1
V gene: TRBV20-1
clone size: .
CDR3 protein: CSARRSPEAFF
CDR3 DNA: TGCAGTGCCCGTAGGAGTCCTGAAGCTTTCTTT

D gene: TRBD1
J gene: TRBJ1-1
V gene: TRBV14
clone size: few
CDR3 protein: CASSQDRDSRAFF
CDR3 DNA: TGTGCCAGCAGCCAAGATAGGGACAGCAGAGCTTTCTTT

D gene: TRBD1
J gene: TRBJ2-5
V gene: TRBV27
clone size: .
CDR3 protein: CASSARQGAWETQYF
CDR3 DNA: TGTGCCAGCAGTGCGCGACAGGGGGCCTGGGAGACCCAGTACTTC

D gene: .
J gene: TRBJ1-1
V gene: TRBV5-6
clone size: .
CDR3 protein: CASSVISGAVEAFF
CDR3 DNA: TGTGCCAGCAGCGTTATATCAGGGGCGGTTGAAGCTTTCTTT

D gene: .
J gene: TRBJ1-4
V gene: TRBV19
clone size: .
CDR3 protein: CASSIRTVNEKLFF
CDR3 DNA: TGTGCCAGTAGTATACGGACAGTCAATGAAAAACTGTTTTTT

D gene: .
J gene: TRBJ1-6
V gene: TRBV7-2
clone size: .
CDR3 protein: CASSQPGVTLHF
CDR3 DNA: TGTGCCAGCAGCCAACCAGGGGTTACCCTCCACTTT

D gene: .
J gene: TRBJ1-2
V gene: TRBV6-1
clone size: .
CDR3 protein: CASSEAWAAANYGYTF
CDR3 DNA: TGTGCCAGCAGTGAAGCGTGGGCAGCAGCTAACTATGGCTACACCTTC

D gene: TRBD2
J gene: TRBJ2-2
V gene: TRBV14
clone size: .
CDR3 protein: CASSARREASGELFF
CDR3 DNA: TGTGCCAGCAGCGCCCGGCGGGAGGCGAGCGGGGAGCTGTTTTTT

D gene: .
J gene: TRBJ2-6
V gene: TRBV27
clone size: .
CDR3 protein: CASILQGGGNVLTF
CDR3 DNA: TGTGCCAGCATTCTGCAGGGAGGGGGTAACGTCCTGACTTTC

D gene: .
J gene: TRBJ1-1
V gene: TRBV28
clone size: .
CDR3 protein: CASSPWGVQGRVTEAFF
CDR3 DNA: TGTGCCAGCAGTCCCTGGGGCGTTCAGGGGAGGGTGACTGAAGCTTTCTTT